The text below deals with one T cell receptor (beta chain). Its matching antigen is unknown. The source of the sample is a study of CXCR3-negative and CXCR3-positive naive CD8 T cells. General study results and limits: The authors found comparable surface CD5 between naive subsets and inferred TCR strength from TRB CDR3 properties.

All CD8+ T cell subsets were sorted in triplicate at around 330,000 cells each. Libraries of TRB cDNA were made by 5' RACE and carried UMIs. TCRdb re-analyzed the 5' RACE reads; it lists each CDR3 protein once, without DNA. The sample includes about 43,000 distinct CDR3 sequences. The CDR3 has 13 residues. The germline V gene encodes CDR1 SGHRS and CDR2 YFSETQ. The sequenced sample consisted of memory CD8+ T cells from blood. The chain joins TRBV5-1 to TRBJ2-1; there is no DNA to check the TCRdb D call of TRBD1. The receptor was isolated from a human donor in good health. Some clones in this sample may be carry-over from other donors' samples. CDR3 sequence: CASSSGTNNEQFF.